Following are 22 T cell receptor beta chains from one sample sequenced in a study of blood T cell repertoires in COVID-19. Libraries were prepared by immunoSEQ multiplex PCR; TCRdb keeps only in-frame clonotypes and omits some of them. The sample has 60,000 to 75,000 clones; 65% to 85% are singletons. Sequencing input: peripheral blood. The receptors derive from a woman in her fifties or sixties with acute or convalescent COVID-19.

The chain employs TRBV19 and TRBJ1-5; a weak D match, TRBD1 (5 bases). The ends were cut back, 2 bases at V and 0 bases at J, with 8 bases in the middle. CDR1 is LNHDA, CDR2 SQIVND, per germline (reference sequence). This CDR3 spans 15 amino acids. The CDR3 nucleotides read TGTGCCAGTAGTATACGGGGGAATAGCAATCAGCCCCAGCATTTT. Amino acid sequence: CASSIRGNSNQPQHF.

The rearrangement uses TRBV6-5 and TRBJ2-3; D may be TRBD2 (6 bases). Per the germline V gene, CDR1 is MNHEY and CDR2 is SVGAGI. CDR3 length equals 14 residues. Trimming took off 2 bases at V and 4 bases at J, with 10 bases between the two ends. This CDR3 is CASSYGLAADTQYF. The CDR3 bases are TGTGCCAGCAGTTACGGGTTAGCGGCAGATACGCAGTATTTT.

This rearrangement joins TRBV27 to TRBJ2-7; 7 bases are shared with TRBD2. Germline values: CDR1 MNHEY, CDR2 SMNVEV (reference sequence). CDR3 length: 14 residues. V shed 6 bases and J 2 bases; nucleotides not matched to a gene: 7. In nucleotides, the CDR3 is TGTGCCAGCAGATCCCTAGCGGTCCCCTACGAGCAGTACTTC. Translation: CASRSLAVPYEQYF.

V and J are TRBV19 and TRBJ2-3; 9 bases map to TRBD1. This CDR3 contains 14 residues. Losses at the gene ends were 2 bases for V and 6 bases for J; bases not matched to a gene: 3. Germline CDR1 is LNHDA and CDR2 is SQIVND (reference sequence). The CDR3 bases are TGTGCCAGTAGTATAACAGGGGGCGCGGATACGCAGTATTTT. It codes for CASSITGGADTQYF. Full variable domain (remainder filled in from reference TRBV19 and TRBJ2-3): DGGITQSPKYLFRKEGQNVTLSCEQNLNHDAMYWYRQDPGQGLRLIYYSQIVNDFQKGDIAEGYSVSREKKESFPLTVTSAQKNPTAFYLCASSITGGADTQYFGPGTRLTVL.

The rearrangement uses TRBV12-3 or TRBV12-4 and TRBJ1-4, with D perhaps matching TRBD1 (6 bases). The CDR3 loop spans 13 amino acids. V was trimmed by 7 bases and J by 6 bases, leaving 12 bases between them. The CDR3 DNA reads as TGTGCCAGCACACAGGGTCCGTATGAAAAACTGTTTTTT. Translated, it gives CASTQGPYEKLFF.

In its sample, this clone was seen a few times. The CDR3 here is CASSPQGANQPQHF. The CDR3 nucleotides read TGTGCCAGCTCACCACAGGGGGCGAATCAGCCCCAGCATTTT. This chain joins TRBV18 and TRBJ1-5, with 7 bases fitting TRBD1. V lost 1 base to trimming and J lost 4 bases; unmatched junction nucleotides: 1. CDR3 size: 14 residues. The germline V gene encodes CDR1 KGHSH and CDR2 LQKENI.

The rearrangement joins TRBV18 to TRBJ1-1, with 7 bases matching TRBD1. Germline V gene data show CDR1 as KGHSH and CDR2 as LQKENI. This CDR3 has 16 amino acids. The V segment lost 3 bases and the J segment 1 base; nucleotides outside the gene matches: 8. The CDR3: CASSPSRTGKNTEAFF. The CDR3 nucleotides read TGTGCCAGCTCACCCTCCCGGACAGGAAAGAACACTGAAGCTTTCTTT.

The rearrangement uses TRBV2 and TRBJ1-6; no reliable D call. Between the trimmed V and J ends, which lost 3 bases and 5 bases, there was a span of 5 bases. The CDR3 is made up of 13 amino acids. CDR1 is SNHLY, CDR2 FYNNEI, per germline. CDR3: CASSDQNNSPLHF. CDR3 bases: TGTGCCAGCAGTGACCAAAATAATTCACCCCTCCACTTT.

The chain carries TRBV7-9 and TRBJ2-1; D gene uncertain. Germline CDR1 SEHNR, CDR2 FQNEAQ (reference sequence). The CDR3 spans 12 residues. Trimming cost V 3 bases and J 4 bases, with 4 bases left between them. The CDR3 loop is CASSFGYNEQFF. CDR3 nucleotide sequence: TGTGCCAGCAGCTTCGGGTACAATGAGCAGTTCTTC.

This chain connects TRBV15 to TRBJ2-2; D is perhaps TRBD2 (5 bases). Germline V CDR1 and CDR2: LNHNV, YYDKDF (reference sequence). The V gene lost 11 bases and the J gene lost 0 bases, with 16 bases spanning the gap. The CDR3 length is 15 residues. CDR3: CASRPSGANTGELFF. CDR3 nucleotide sequence: TGTGCCTCCCGGCCGAGCGGCGCGAACACCGGGGAGCTGTTTTTT.

This rearrangement joins TRBV5-1 to TRBJ2-2; the D gene is possibly TRBD2 (6 bases). The ends were cut back, 0 bases at V and 0 bases at J, with 15 bases in the middle. CDR1 and CDR2 from the germline V gene are SGHRS and YFSETQ. CDR3 length: 18 amino acids. Written as DNA, the CDR3 is TGCGCCAGCAGCTTGGTTTGGGGCGCGGGAACGAACACCGGGGAGCTGTTTTTT. It yields the protein CASSLVWGAGTNTGELFF.

This chain joins TRBV2 and TRBJ2-1; 7 bases match TRBD2. Germline-derived CDR1 and CDR2 are SNHLY and FYNNEI. CDR3 length equals 14 residues. J gave up 4 bases and V 2 bases, and 2 bases lay outside the gene matches. In DNA form, the CDR3 reads TGTGCCAGCAGTGAACGGCGGGGGTACAATGAGCAGTTCTTC. This sequence encodes CASSERRGYNEQFF.

The chain's CDR3 is CASSNGGTGSYEQYF. CDR3 in DNA: TGTGCCAGCAGTAACGGGGGGACAGGGTCTTACGAGCAGTACTTC. The rearrangement links TRBV6-2 or TRBV6-3 to TRBJ2-7, with 9 bases aligning to TRBD1. CDR1 and CDR2 from the germline V gene are MNHEY and SVGEGT. The V segment lost 5 bases and the J segment 4 bases; nucleotides outside the gene matches: 9. The CDR3 has 15 amino acids.

In the case of this clone: One end of the junction does not line up with germline, which may come from a read error. The V and J genes are TRBV6-1 and TRBJ1-1; 7 bases map to TRBD1. Germline V gene data show CDR1 as MNHNS and CDR2 as SASEGT. The CDR3 has 12 amino acids. CDR3 protein: CASTLGQEPVNF. CDR3 in DNA: TGTGCCAGCACCCTAGGACAGGAGCCCGTTAACTTT.

This clone was seen a few times. V usage is TRBV6-6 and J usage is TRBJ1-3, with D unresolved. The germline V and J ends were trimmed by 7 bases and 2 bases, with 9 bases remaining between them. Per the germline V gene, CDR1 is MNHNY and CDR2 is SVGAGI (reference sequence). The CDR3 extends over 13 amino acids. The chain's CDR3 is CASNQVTGNTIYF. In DNA, the CDR3 is TGTGCCAGCAACCAGGTTACTGGAAACACCATATATTTT.

V usage is TRBV3-1 (or the pseudogene TRBV3-2) and J usage is TRBJ2-3; D unresolved. V lost 4 bases and J lost 3, with 11 bases in between. The germline V gene encodes CDR1 LGHDT and CDR2 YNNKEL (reference sequence). The CDR3 totals 14 residues. This CDR3 is CASSPSWATDTQYF. In nucleotides, the CDR3 is TGTGCCAGCAGCCCCTCTTGGGCGACAGATACGCAGTATTTT.

J is TRBJ2-1 and V is TRBV10-3; TRBD2 aligns across 8 bases. Germline lookup yields CDR1 ENHRY and CDR2 SYGVKD. CDR3 length: 16 amino acids. V was clipped by 2 bases and J by 3 bases; unmatched bases: 6. The CDR3 region is CAISEHGGGDYNEQFF. DNA for the CDR3: TGTGCCATCAGTGAGCACGGGGGGGGCGACTACAATGAGCAGTTCTTC.

V usage is TRBV28 and J usage is TRBJ2-5; 7 bases are a match to TRBD1. Germline loops: CDR1 MDHEN, CDR2 SYDVKM. V was pared by 7 bases and J by 4 bases, with 9 bases of the junction left unmatched. The length of the CDR3 is 14 residues. The CDR3 is CASTALTGRETQYF. The DNA of the CDR3 is TGTGCCAGCACCGCCTTGACAGGGCGAGAGACCCAGTACTTC. Using reference TRBV28 and TRBJ2-5 for the parts outside the CDR3, the full variable domain is DVKVTQSSRYLVKRTGEKVFLECVQDMDHENMFWYRQDPGLGLRLIYFSYDVKMKEKGDIPEGYSVSREKKERFSLILESASTNQTSMYLCASTALTGRETQYFGPGTRLLVL.

The V call is TRBV9, the J call TRBJ2-5; 15 positions agree with TRBD2. Trimming took 6 bases from V and 6 from J; bases not matched to a gene: 15. CDR1 and CDR2 from the germline V gene are SGDLS and YYNGEE. The CDR3 length is 18 residues. The CDR3 region is CASTHPGTSGRFRKTQYF. CDR3 DNA: TGTGCCAGCACCCATCCCGGGACTAGCGGGAGGTTCAGAAAGACCCAGTACTTC.

This chain joins TRBV6-5 and TRBJ1-2; 8 positions agree with TRBD1. Per the germline V gene, CDR1 is MNHEY and CDR2 is SVGAGI. The V gene end was trimmed by 1 base and the J gene end by 6 bases; junction bases not matched to a gene: 4. The CDR3 sequence is 14 residues long. CDR3 protein: CASSYLDREDGYTF. The CDR3 DNA reads TGTGCCAGCAGTTACTTGGACAGGGAGGATGGCTACACCTTC.

The chain uses TRBV28 and TRBJ1-1; D is possibly TRBD1 (6 bases). The CDR3 has 12 residues. Germline CDR1 is MDHEN and CDR2 is SYDVKM. Trimming took 2 bases from V and 12 from J, leaving 13 bases between them. The CDR3 DNA follows: TGTGCCAGCAGTTTAGTGGGGGCAGTCCCTTTCTTT. Its translation is CASSLVGAVPFF.

The V gene is TRBV27, the J gene TRBJ2-7; TRBD2 matches 7 bases. The germline CDR1 and CDR2 sequences are MNHEY and SMNVEV (reference sequence). V was pared by 5 bases and J by 0 bases, with 4 bases of the junction left unmatched. The CDR3 extends over 14 amino acids. The CDR3 loop is CASSLAEGSYEQYF. DNA of the CDR3: TGTGCCAGCAGTCTAGCGGAGGGCTCCTACGAGCAGTACTTC.